This T cell receptor (beta chain) was recorded in a study of blood T cell repertoires in COVID-19. As for the study in general: The United States, Italy and Spain supplied acute and convalescent COVID-19 samples. Sample material is recorded as cDNA or gDNA derived from T cells, B-cell-depleted T cells, or PBMCs.

Study processing details: Amplified reference gene primers provided the basis for estimating nucleated cell counts. The table came from immunoSEQ multiplex PCR; TCRdb's copy has only in-frame clones and leaves some out. For V, J and clone size, that table is used; D and trimming come from the DNA. The sample records tens of thousands of clones, around 86% being singletons. Germline assignment: CDR1 ENHRY and CDR2 SYGVKD. This CDR3 region has 15 residues. V lost 4 bases, J lost 8 bases, and 18 bases lay in between. The specimen was peripheral blood. The receptor was derived from a human donor in a cohort sampled during active COVID-19. V is TRBV10-3 and J is TRBJ2-1, with D possibly TRBD1 on 5 matching bases. The DNA of the CDR3 is TGTGCCATCAGTGGGGGCAGGGATACGAGCCATGAGCAGTTCTTC. This encodes CAISGGRDTSHEQFF.